The clone carrying this T cell receptor (beta chain) was picked up many times. Germline is not matched at one junction end, which may reflect a read error. Through a sample-barcoded 5' primer and a J-beta primer mix, a second PCR was run for 7 to 11 cycles. MiXCR, applied by TCRdb to the 5' RACE reads, yields one record per CDR3 protein. There are 1,800,000 or so distinct CDR3 sequences in the sample; around 42% occur only once, and 23% lies in the top ten. This sample was included in a study of blood T cells in healthy people across ages. The receptor comes from a human donor in good health. Sequenced sample: blood.

CDR3 amino acids: CASSLRAGGYYEQYF. CDR3 sequence (DNA): TGTGCTAGCAGCTTAAGGGCAGGGGGCTATTACGAGCAGTACTTC. The chain recombines TRBV7-7 with TRBJ2-7, with 8 bases identical to TRBD1. The CDR3 loop spans 15 amino acids. From germline, CDR1 is SSHAT and CDR2 FNYEAQ (reference sequence).